Presented here are 20 T cell receptor beta chains from one specimen sequenced in a study of CD8+CD57+ T cells in acquired aplastic anemia. Researchers used genomic DNA as the template to profile TCR beta VDJ and CDR3. TCRdb processed the reads anew with MiXCR; each CDR3 protein has one entry. The sample lists about 98,000 distinct CDR3 sequences, about 63% occurring once. All sequencing subjects had displayed CD8+CD57+ cell expansion on flow cytometry. The sample was sorted CD4+, CD8+, or CD8+CD57+ T cells (not recorded which) from PBMCs. The source of these receptors is a human donor with aplastic anemia.

This chain connects TRBV7-9 to TRBJ2-7, with D possibly matching TRBD2 (5 bases). CDR1 and CDR2 from the germline V gene are SEHNR and FQNEAQ (reference sequence). This CDR3 has 12 residues. Trimming removed 1 base from V and 6 bases from J, with 7 bases in between. The CDR3 sequence: CASSLEGAEQYF. The CDR3 nucleotides read TGTGCCAGCAGCTTAGAGGGAGCCGAGCAGTACTTC.

The CDR3 DNA sequence: TGTGCCAGCAGCCGGACAGGGGCCTCCCTCTATGGCTACACCTTC. Protein product: CASSRTGASLYGYTF. The chain carries TRBV7-7 and TRBJ1-2; the match to TRBD1 covers 9 bases. The V segment lost 5 bases and the J segment 4 bases; nucleotides outside the gene matches: 8. The CDR3 consists of 15 residues. Germline V gives CDR1 SSHAT, CDR2 FNYEAQ (reference sequence).

The V call is TRBV20-1, the J call TRBJ2-5; TRBD1 matches 7 bases. Germline V gene lookup returns CDR1 DFQATT and CDR2 SNEGSKA (reference sequence). The J segment lost 5 bases and the V segment lost 1 base, leaving 4 bases of the junction unmatched. CDR3 length: 13 amino acids. The CDR3 DNA sequence: TGCAGTGCTAGAGTCCTGACAGGGGAGACCCAGTACTTC. Encoded protein: CSARVLTGETQYF.

This clonotype was found many times. This chain joins TRBV2 and TRBJ2-3, with 8 nucleotides matching TRBD2. CDR1 and CDR2 from the germline V gene are SNHLY and FYNNEI. This CDR3 is built from 16 residues. Germline trimming cut 7 bases from V and 1 base from J; bases unmatched to any gene: 10. In DNA, the CDR3 is TGTGCCAGCACAGCGTCGTCGACTAGCGGCACAGATACGCAGTATTTT. Translated, it gives CASTASSTSGTDTQYF.

About this clonotype: This sequence may be a read error, since a much larger clone differs from it by one base. The final CDR3 position lacks the conserved phenylalanine or tryptophan, pointing to a likely read error. V usage is TRBV15 and J usage is TRBJ2-7; 8 positions agree with TRBD1. The V gene's germline CDR1 is LNHNV and CDR2 YYDKDF (reference sequence). V gave up 0 bases and J gave up 2 bases; unmatched junction bases: 0. This CDR3 has 14 residues. In nucleotides, the CDR3 is TGTGCCACCAGCAGAGAGACAGGGGCCTACGAGCAGTACTCC. This translates into CATSRETGAYEQYS.

The table lists this clonotype with a count of one. The CDR3 does not close with the conserved phenylalanine or tryptophan, likely indicating a read error. The V gene is TRBV4-2, the J gene TRBJ1-6, with D perhaps matching TRBD1 (5 bases). The germline V gene encodes CDR1 LGHNA and CDR2 YNFKEQ. CDR3 size: 15 residues. V lost 5 bases to trimming and J lost 9 bases, with 17 bases between them. The chain's CDR3 is CASSAGTDEFSPLHS. CDR3 nucleotides: TGTGCCAGCAGCGCCGGGACGGACGAATTTTCACCCCTCCACTCT.

J is TRBJ2-5 and V is TRBV7-8; D is undetermined. The germline CDR1 and CDR2 sequences are SGHVS and FQNEAQ. V lost 5 bases to trimming and J lost 5 bases, with 9 bases between them. The CDR3 is 12 residues long. This chain's CDR3 is CASSEDRETQYF. The CDR3 DNA sequence: TGTGCCAGCAGCGAGGACCGGGAGACCCAGTACTTC.

The chain joins TRBV9 to TRBJ1-1; maybe TRBD1 (5 bases). The CDR3 length is 13 residues. Trimming took 0 bases from V and 3 from J, leaving 6 bases between them. The germline CDR1 and CDR2 sequences are SGDLS and YYNGEE. The CDR3 reads CASSVVGDTEAFF. The CDR3 DNA is TGTGCCAGCAGCGTAGTGGGGGACACTGAAGCTTTCTTT.

The rearrangement uses TRBV20-1 and TRBJ2-7; D gene uncertain. Deletions cut 3 bases from V and 4 bases from J, with 16 bases between. Germline V gives CDR1 DFQATT, CDR2 SNEGSKA (reference sequence). The CDR3 extends over 14 amino acids. CDR3 residues: CSASKALHQYEQYF. CDR3 in DNA: TGCAGTGCTAGCAAAGCCCTCCACCAGTACGAGCAGTACTTC.

The table lists this clonotype with a few counts. The chain links TRBV19 to TRBJ2-6; D gene uncertain. The germline V gene encodes CDR1 LNHDA and CDR2 SQIVND (reference sequence). V was clipped by 5 bases and J by 2 bases, with 10 bases between them. The CDR3 is 15 amino acids. The CDR3 here is CASSSQSTGANVLTF. CDR3 nucleotides: TGTGCCAGTAGTTCACAGTCTACTGGGGCCAACGTCCTGACTTTC.

The chain uses TRBV20-1 and TRBJ1-4, with 9 bases lining up with TRBD1. This CDR3 is 13 amino acids long. Per the germline V gene, CDR1 is DFQATT and CDR2 is SNEGSKA (reference sequence). Trimming cost V 6 bases and J 6 bases; bases outside gene matches: 5. The CDR3 region is CSATGQGDEKLFF. Here the CDR3 DNA reads TGCAGTGCCACGGGACAGGGAGATGAAAAACTGTTTTTT.

The V gene is TRBV10-1, the J gene TRBJ1-4, with 8 bases lining up with TRBD1. The CDR3 runs to 15 residues. The germline CDR1 and CDR2 sequences are WNHNN and SYGVQD (reference sequence). J gave up 6 bases and V 0 bases, and 3 bases lay outside the gene matches. The CDR3 sequence: CASSESDREDEKLFF. CDR3 DNA sequence: TGCGCCAGCAGTGAGTCGGACAGGGAGGATGAAAAACTGTTTTTT.

This chain joins TRBV19 and TRBJ1-1; no firm D call. Trimming stripped 2 bases from V and 1 base from J, with 11 bases between. The CDR3 spans 15 residues. Germline V gives CDR1 LNHDA, CDR2 SQIVND (reference sequence). The CDR3: CASSIFQQPNTEAFF. Written as DNA, the CDR3 is TGTGCCAGTAGTATATTTCAACAGCCGAACACTGAAGCTTTCTTT.

The V and J genes are TRBV20-1 and TRBJ2-7, with 11 bases aligning to TRBD2. Germline loops: CDR1 DFQATT, CDR2 SNEGSKA (reference sequence). The CDR3 is 15 amino acids. Trimming cost V 1 base and J 6 bases; bases outside gene matches: 8. The CDR3 sequence: CSARGTSGSGIEQYF. Written as DNA, the CDR3 is TGCAGTGCTAGAGGTACTAGCGGGAGTGGTATCGAGCAGTACTTC.

This clonotype is a singleton in its sample. J is TRBJ2-3 and V is TRBV20-1, with TRBD2 matching 11 bases. Losses at the gene ends were 4 bases for V and 5 bases for J; bases not matched to a gene: 5. The germline gives CDR1 DFQATT, CDR2 SNEGSKA (reference sequence). There are 14 residues in the CDR3. The CDR3 spells CSATTSGVLDTQYF. Written as DNA, the CDR3 is TGCAGTGCTACGACTAGCGGGGTTTTAGATACGCAGTATTTT.

This clonotype was picked up one time. The V call is TRBV24-1, the J call TRBJ1-5; D is unclear. Germline loops: CDR1 KGHDR, CDR2 SFDVKD. V was cut by 0 bases and J by 6 bases, with 5 bases left in between. The CDR3 spans 13 residues. In DNA, the CDR3 is TGTGCCACCAGTGATTTGGGGAGTCAGCCCCAGCATTTT. As protein: CATSDLGSQPQHF.

In this sample, this clonotype turned up a few times. The V call is TRBV5-4, the J call TRBJ2-5; D call uncertain. This CDR3 spans 12 amino acids. V lost 0 bases and J lost 1, with 1 base in between. The germline CDR1 and CDR2 sequences are SGHNT and YYREEE (reference sequence). The CDR3 spells CASSLAQETQYF. In DNA form, the CDR3 reads TGTGCCAGCAGCTTGGCCCAAGAGACCCAGTACTTC.

Remarks on this clonotype: A much more abundant neighbour one base away suggests this may be a read error. The J gene is TRBJ1-2, the V gene TRBV11-2, with D tentatively TRBD1 (5 bases). Looked up from germline, CDR1 is SGHAT and CDR2 is FQNNGV. V dropped 5 bases and J dropped 6 bases, with 25 bases sitting between them. The CDR3 is made up of 17 amino acids. Here the CDR3 DNA reads TGTGCCAGCAGCCACTACTTCGGGGCTCAGTCATCAGATGGCTACACCTTC. Translation gives CASSHYFGAQSSDGYTF.

This clonotype has ten or more counts. V usage is TRBV27 and J usage is TRBJ2-5; 8 bases match TRBD1. Germline values: CDR1 MNHEY, CDR2 SMNVEV (reference sequence). The CDR3 is 13 residues long. V gave up 3 bases and J gave up 3 bases; unmatched junction bases: 0. Here the CDR3 reads CASSLDREETQYF. Written as DNA, the CDR3 is TGTGCCAGCAGTTTGGACAGGGAAGAGACCCAGTACTTC.

At least ten counts were recorded for this clonotype. The chain uses TRBV2 and TRBJ1-3, with D hard to call. CDR3 size: 15 residues. V was pared by 3 bases and J by 6 bases, with 15 bases between. Germline CDR1 SNHLY, CDR2 FYNNEI. The CDR3 loop is CASSDGSVLPNTIYF. The CDR3 DNA reads as TGTGCCAGCAGTGATGGGAGCGTTTTGCCAAACACCATATATTTT.